The 14 T cell receptor beta chains reported below all come from one sample, sequenced in a study of CD8 T cells in ankylosing spondylitis. In TCRdb, the 5' RACE reads were re-called with MiXCR into one record per CDR3 protein. Of under 450,000 distinct CDR3 sequences in the sample, roughly 20% are singletons; the top ten hold around 12%. Sequenced input: blood, either unsorted or a sorted T cell fraction (not recorded which). These receptors all stem from a male donor with ankylosing spondylitis or in good health (not recorded which).

This clonotype was seen only a few times. The chain couples TRBV5-4 to TRBJ1-1, with D unresolved. The CDR3 totals 13 residues. Germline CDR1 and CDR2: SGHNT and YYREEE (reference sequence). V lost 2 bases and J lost 11, with 16 bases in between. In nucleotides, the CDR3 is TGTGCCAGCAGCTTTGCGGGAGGGTTGACGGCTTTCTTT. This translates into CASSFAGGLTAFF.

This chain joins TRBV27 and TRBJ2-3; 9 bases are a match to TRBD2. The trim removed 7 bases at V and 7 bases at J, leaving 6 bases unmatched. CDR1 MNHEY and CDR2 SMNVEV come from the germline V gene (reference sequence). The CDR3 has 13 amino acids. This chain's CDR3 is CASTSGVGYTQYF. The CDR3, as DNA: TGTGCCAGCACTAGCGGGGTGGGATATACGCAGTATTTT.

This clonotype was observed a handful of times. The J gene is TRBJ2-3, the V gene TRBV29-1; either TRBD1 or TRBD2 may fit D (6 bases each). CDR3 length equals 15 residues. V was shortened by 4 bases and J by 1 base, with 15 bases between the two germline ends. The germline V gene has CDR1 SQVTM and CDR2 ANQGSEA. CDR3 sequence: CSVGGADTRTDTQYF. The CDR3 nucleotides read TGCAGCGTTGGGGGGGCCGACACCCGCACAGATACGCAGTATTTT.

The gene calls are TRBV7-9 and TRBJ2-7; D is unclear. CDR1 is SEHNR, CDR2 FQNEAQ, per germline (reference sequence). This CDR3 is built from 16 residues. The V and J ends lost 1 base and 0 bases respectively, with 13 bases between them. CDR3: CASSLDVTYSSYEQYF. The CDR3 nucleotides are TGTGCCAGCAGCTTAGATGTAACATACAGCTCCTACGAGCAGTACTTC.

Only a few counts were recorded for this clonotype. The rearrangement links TRBV2 to TRBJ1-1; D is unclear. The CDR3 runs 13 residues. CDR1 is SNHLY, CDR2 FYNNEI, per germline. V was shortened by 4 bases and J by 2 bases, with 8 bases between the two germline ends. The CDR3 sequence is CASSGGRNTEAFF. The CDR3 bases are TGTGCCAGCAGTGGAGGCAGAAACACTGAAGCTTTCTTT.

This clonotype was observed a few times. The chain recombines TRBV4-1 with TRBJ2-7; 8 bases fit TRBD1. The length of the CDR3 is 16 residues. Losses at the gene ends were 5 bases for V and 4 bases for J; bases not matched to a gene: 13. From germline, CDR1 is MGHRA and CDR2 YSYEKL. The DNA for the CDR3 is TGCGCCAGCAGCAAGACTACAGGGGGAGCGAGTTACGAGCAGTACTTC. Its translation: CASSKTTGGASYEQYF.

The rearrangement uses TRBV4-1 and TRBJ1-4; D is unclear. Germline V gene data show CDR1 as MGHRA and CDR2 as YSYEKL. The CDR3 covers 14 residues. Trimming pared 0 bases from V and 12 bases from J, leaving 14 bases between. CDR3 sequence (DNA): TGCGCCAGCAGCCAAGACCCCCTTGGAAGGGAACTGTTTTTT. The encoded protein is CASSQDPLGRELFF.

This clonotype was seen a few times. The chain is built from TRBV7-9 and TRBJ2-7; 9 bases match TRBD1. The length of the CDR3 is 14 residues. Germline V gives CDR1 SEHNR, CDR2 FQNEAQ (reference sequence). The trim removed 4 bases at V and 4 bases at J, leaving 5 bases unmatched. The CDR3 DNA reads TGTGCCAGCAGCTATATGGACAGGGGATACGAGCAGTACTTC. Translating gives CASSYMDRGYEQYF.

The sample holds a few counts of this clonotype. The chain links TRBV11-2 to TRBJ1-1, with 9 bases aligning to TRBD1. CDR1 and CDR2 from the germline V gene are SGHAT and FQNNGV. The trim removed 4 bases at V and 5 bases at J, leaving 8 bases unmatched. The CDR3 length is 15 residues. The CDR3 protein is CASSYNRGRRTEAFF. The CDR3 region has the DNA TGTGCCAGCAGCTATAACAGGGGGCGCAGGACTGAAGCTTTCTTT.

The V and J genes are TRBV12-3 or TRBV12-4 and TRBJ2-7; unclear D gene. There are 12 residues in the CDR3. Trimming stripped 0 bases from V and 6 bases from J, with 6 bases between. The DNA for the CDR3 is TGTGCCAGCAGTTTAGCGCTGGTCGAGCAGTACTTC. Translated, it gives CASSLALVEQYF.

J is TRBJ2-1 and V is TRBV6-1; 7 positions match TRBD1. After removal of 7 bases from V and 2 bases from J, the junction contained 5 bases not matched to a gene. The CDR3 covers 14 residues. Germline-derived CDR1 and CDR2 are MNHNS and SASEGT. This chain's CDR3 is CASKGDSTYNEQFF. CDR3 coding DNA: TGTGCCAGCAAGGGGGACAGTACCTACAATGAGCAGTTCTTC.

The chain uses TRBV5-1 and TRBJ1-6; 9 bases align to TRBD1. The germline V gene has CDR1 SGHRS and CDR2 YFSETQ. CDR3 length: 17 residues. Losses at the gene ends were 2 bases for V and 8 bases for J; bases not matched to a gene: 11. CDR3 coding DNA: TGCGCCAGCAGCTTTGGCCATGGACAGGGGTTTGATTCACCCCTCCACTTT. Encoded protein: CASSFGHGQGFDSPLHF.

This clonotype was recorded a few times. V is TRBV10-3 and J is TRBJ2-2; D is uncertain. V was pared by 2 bases and J by 2 bases, with 12 bases between. This CDR3 has 16 amino acids. Germline V lookup: CDR1 ENHRY, CDR2 SYGVKD. DNA of the CDR3: TGTGCCATCAGTGAGAGAAAGGCAGAAAACACCGGGGAGCTGTTTTTT. The encoded protein is CAISERKAENTGELFF.

The chain carries TRBV15 and TRBJ2-1; tentatively, D is TRBD2 (5 bases). The CDR3 loop spans 14 amino acids. Germline-derived CDR1 and CDR2 are LNHNV and YYDKDF (reference sequence). Trimming took 8 bases from V and 4 from J, leaving 15 bases between them. CDR3 protein: CATSAAEGYNEQFF. The CDR3 DNA follows: TGTGCCACCTCAGCGGCGGAAGGATACAATGAGCAGTTCTTC. Full variable domain (missing parts from reference TRBV15 and TRBJ2-1): DAMVIQNPRYQVTQFGKPVTLSCSQTLNHNVMYWYQQKSSQAPKLLFHYYDKDFNNEADTPDNFQSRRPNTSFCFLDIRSPGLGDTAMYLCATSAAEGYNEQFFGPGTRLTVL.